One and the same sample provided the 18 T cell receptor beta chains below, sequenced in a study of blood T cells in healthy people across ages. Together with a sample-barcoded 5' primer, a J-beta primer mix was included in a second PCR lasting about 7 to 11 cycles. Via MiXCR, TCRdb re-called the 5' RACE reads, giving one row per CDR3 protein. Of over 1.5 million distinct CDR3 sequences in the sample, about 49% were seen once. Material for sequencing was blood. The receptors here all came from a woman aged 40 to 49 in good health.

The CDR3 sequence is CASSQQGGIQKLFF. In nucleotides, the CDR3 is TGCGCCAGCAGCCAACAGGGGGGGATTCAAAAACTGTTTTTT. The chain combines TRBV4-3 with TRBJ1-4; TRBD1 matches 7 bases. The V gene end was trimmed by 2 bases and the J gene end by 9 bases; junction bases not matched to a gene: 6. The CDR3 is 14 amino acids. CDR1 is LGHNA and CDR2 is YSLEER in the germline V gene.

This clonotype was observed a single time. The gene calls are TRBV7-2 and TRBJ2-3; 9 positions match TRBD2. The ends lost 6 bases at V and 3 bases at J; junction bases unmatched: 7. CDR1 and CDR2 (germline): SGHTA, FQGNSA. CDR3 size: 15 residues. The CDR3 sequence is CASRKVGLATDTQYF. The DNA of the CDR3 is TGTGCCAGCAGGAAGGTGGGACTAGCAACAGATACGCAGTATTTT.

The chain recombines TRBV5-1 with TRBJ2-6; possible D gene TRBD2, 6 bases. The CDR3 covers 19 residues. Trimming removed 0 bases at V and 0 bases at J, with 16 bases between. Per germline, CDR1 SGHRS and CDR2 YFSETQ. The chain's CDR3 is CASSLGRDRTSSGANVLTF. CDR3 coding DNA: TGCGCCAGCAGCTTGGGGCGGGACCGCACCTCCTCTGGGGCCAACGTCCTGACTTTC.

In this sample, this clonotype turned up once. The chain carries TRBV6-5 and TRBJ1-6; D remains ambiguous. V was clipped by 7 bases and J by 0 bases, with 10 bases between them. The CDR3 runs to 15 residues. In germline, CDR1 is MNHEY, CDR2 SVGAGI. Here the CDR3 reads CASNTDHSYNSPLHF. Here the CDR3 DNA reads TGTGCCAGCAATACGGACCACTCCTATAATTCACCCCTCCACTTT.

The chain uses TRBV9 and TRBJ2-3, with D uncertain. CDR1 is SGDLS and CDR2 is YYNGEE in the germline V gene. The ends were cut back, 2 bases at V and 5 bases at J, with 9 bases in the middle. CDR3 length: 13 residues. This CDR3 is CASSVGVGDTQYF. Here the CDR3 DNA reads TGTGCCAGCAGCGTCGGAGTAGGAGATACGCAGTATTTT.

This rearrangement joins TRBV19 to TRBJ2-5, with D perhaps TRBD1 (6 bases). The V end was cut by 4 bases, the J end by 5 bases, with 11 bases between. CDR3 length: 13 residues. Germline V gene data show CDR1 as LNHDA and CDR2 as SQIVND (reference sequence). CDR3 sequence: CASSTTGFETQYF. CDR3 bases: TGTGCCAGTAGTACTACAGGGTTCGAGACCCAGTACTTC.

The CDR3 region is CASSQNPGLAGGYQETQYF. CDR3 nucleotides: TGCGCCAGCAGCCAAAACCCGGGACTAGCGGGGGGATACCAAGAGACCCAGTACTTC. The genes are TRBV4-3 and TRBJ2-5; 15 bases map to TRBD2. This CDR3 has 19 amino acids. The germline gives CDR1 LGHNA, CDR2 YSLEER. The V gene end was trimmed by 2 bases and the J gene end by 0 bases; junction bases not matched to a gene: 7.

The chain carries TRBV6-2 or TRBV6-3 and TRBJ1-6; TRBD1 agrees at 8 bases. The CDR3 sequence is 15 residues long. Per the germline V gene, CDR1 is MNHEY and CDR2 is SVGEGT. With V trimmed by 6 bases and J by 9 bases, 10 bases remained unmatched. CDR3 residues: CASSIRQGSGSPLHF. The CDR3, as DNA: TGTGCCAGCAGCATCAGACAGGGGTCAGGTTCACCCCTCCACTTT.

This clonotype turned up a few times. The rearrangement uses TRBV20-1 and TRBJ1-4, with a weak D call TRBD1 (5 bases). This CDR3 has 15 residues. V was clipped by 4 bases and J by 6 bases, with 18 bases between them. CDR1 is DFQATT and CDR2 is SNEGSKA in the germline V gene (reference sequence). The CDR3 loop is CSAKGDPTRYEKLFF. CDR3 nucleotide sequence: TGCAGTGCTAAAGGGGATCCAACTCGCTATGAAAAACTGTTTTTT.

The V call is TRBV6-6, the J call TRBJ1-1; D is ambiguous. CDR3 length: 15 amino acids. Trimming removed 5 bases from V and 0 bases from J, with 13 bases in between. The V gene's germline CDR1 is MNHNY and CDR2 SVGAGI (reference sequence). The CDR3 DNA reads as TGTGCCAGCAGTACTACTGGACGGTTGAACACTGAAGCTTTCTTT. Amino acid sequence: CASSTTGRLNTEAFF.

This clonotype was picked up a small number of times. The rearrangement uses TRBV12-3 or TRBV12-4 and TRBJ2-3, with a tentative D call TRBD2 (6 bases). Trimming removed 10 bases from V and 6 bases from J, with 20 bases in between. CDR3 length: 14 residues. The CDR3 spells CATQSGLSRDTQYF. In DNA, the CDR3 is TGTGCCACCCAGAGCGGGCTCTCGCGGGATACGCAGTATTTT.

Concerning this clonotype: An end of the junction does not agree with germline; a read error may underlie this. V usage is TRBV25-1 and J usage is TRBJ1-5; D may be TRBD1 (5 bases). The germline V gene encodes CDR1 MGHDK and CDR2 SYGVNS. The CDR3 is 13 amino acids. DNA of the CDR3: TGTGCCAGCAGTAAGGGGCCAAATCAGCCCCCGCATTTT. Protein sequence: CASSKGPNQPPHF.

As DNA, the CDR3 is TGCGCCAGCAGCCAAGGGCGGGGGGCTGCCACAGATACGCAGTATTTT. Translation: CASSQGRGAATDTQYF. The chain combines TRBV4-3 with TRBJ2-3, with 8 positions matching TRBD2. This CDR3 is 16 amino acids long. CDR1 is LGHNA and CDR2 is YSLEER in the germline V gene. The trim removed 1 base at V and 2 bases at J, leaving 5 bases unmatched.

This clonotype has just a few counts. This sequence joins TRBV29-1 and TRBJ2-5, with D perhaps assigned TRBD1 or TRBD2 (6 bases each). Deletions cut 5 bases from V and 4 bases from J, with 11 bases between. The CDR3 length is 12 residues. Germline V gene sequence: CDR1 SQVTM, CDR2 ANQGSEA. The CDR3 reads CSVTGAGETQYF. The CDR3 nucleotides read TGCAGCGTTACGGGGGCGGGAGAGACCCAGTACTTC.

In DNA form, the CDR3 reads TGCAGTGCTAGAATTGGTAGTTTGGCAGGGGGGACTGAAGCTTTCTTT. Translating gives CSARIGSLAGGTEAFF. The chain uses TRBV20-1 and TRBJ1-1; 7 nucleotides agree with TRBD1. Germline V gene data show CDR1 as DFQATT and CDR2 as SNEGSKA (reference sequence). V shed 2 bases, J shed 5 bases, and the junction held 14 bases outside the gene matches. There are 16 residues in the CDR3.

There are a few counts of this clonotype. The chain combines TRBV4-1 with TRBJ2-1, with a tentative D call TRBD2 (6 bases). This CDR3 is built from 14 residues. The germline V gene encodes CDR1 MGHRA and CDR2 YSYEKL. V lost 4 bases, J lost 9 bases, and 16 bases lay in between. CDR3 DNA sequence: TGCGCCAGCAGCCTCACTCCCGGGGGAGGTGAGCAGTTCTTC. Translating gives CASSLTPGGGEQFF.

This clonotype was seen more than once but under ten times. The J gene is TRBJ1-6, the V gene TRBV20-1, with 7 bases that match TRBD1. V trimming: 2 bases; J trimming: 8 bases; junction bases outside the gene matches: 15. The germline V gene encodes CDR1 DFQATT and CDR2 SNEGSKA (reference sequence). The CDR3 contains 17 residues. DNA for the CDR3: TGCAGTGCTAGACGCCGAGCCCTCGTCAGGGGGGATTCACCCCTCCACTTT. Translation gives CSARRRALVRGDSPLHF.

The chain combines TRBV6-2 or TRBV6-3 with TRBJ2-7, with D possibly being TRBD2 (7 bases). The J call may not be correct, given that the DNA end is closer to TRBJ2-5. The CDR3 contains 16 residues. Germline CDR1 and CDR2: MNHEY and SVGEGT. This CDR3 reads CASSYSGGGARKTQYF. CDR3 in DNA: TGTGCCAGCAGTTACTCCGGCGGGGGCGCCAGAAAGACCCAGTACTTC.